Below are 27 T cell receptor beta chains sequenced from a single sample in a study of metastatic and nonmetastatic thyroid tumors. TCRdb re-processed the PCR reads through MiXCR. Of approximately 44,000 clones detected, 20% to 25% appear once; the ten largest clones hold about 14%. Before thyroid surgery, none of the patients had received any treatment. The specimen was tumor tissue. The receptor source for this set is a female donor with papillary thyroid cancer or a benign thyroid nodule (not recorded which). Some clones in this sample may be carry-over from other donors' samples.

This clone has only a few counts. J is TRBJ2-3 and V is TRBV20-1; no clear D. V was shortened by 1 base and J by 4 bases, with 12 bases between the two germline ends. In germline, CDR1 is DFQATT, CDR2 SNEGSKA (reference sequence). The CDR3 consists of 14 residues. The CDR3 region has the DNA TGCAGTGCTAGAGGAGGTTTTGACGCAGATACGCAGTATTTT. Encoded protein: CSARGGFDADTQYF.

This clone was detected a few times. The J gene is TRBJ2-6, the V gene TRBV13; 12 bases map to TRBD1. CDR1 and CDR2 (germline): PRHDT, FYEKMQ (reference sequence). The CDR3 contains 17 residues. After removal of 4 bases from V and 11 bases from J, the junction contained 12 bases not matched to a gene. In DNA, the CDR3 is TGTGCCAGCAGCTCGTCCCTGCCGGGACAGGGGGCAGACGTCCTGACTTTC. Amino acid sequence: CASSSSLPGQGADVLTF.

This clone has at least ten counts. The genes are TRBV15 and TRBJ2-7; the D is unclear. V shed 4 bases and J shed 5 bases, with 9 bases lying between them. The CDR3 is 12 residues long. Germline V gene data show CDR1 as LNHNV and CDR2 as YYDKDF (reference sequence). The CDR3 protein is CATSKDENEQYF. CDR3 coding DNA: TGTGCCACCAGCAAGGACGAAAACGAGCAGTACTTC.

This clone was seen a few times. At one end, the junction sequence differs from germline, possibly due to a read error. The gene calls are TRBV20-1 and TRBJ1-2; the D gene is possibly TRBD1 (6 bases). The CDR3 covers 13 residues. Germline CDR1 is DFQATT and CDR2 is SNEGSKA (reference sequence). The CDR3 loop is CSAPPRGTSGVAF. In DNA form, the CDR3 reads TGCAGTGCTCCTCCCCGGGGGACATCGGGTGTGGCCTTC.

This chain connects TRBV20-1 to TRBJ2-7, with TRBD1 matching 9 bases. J lost 1 base, V lost 4 bases, and 2 bases had no gene match. The CDR3 loop spans 13 amino acids. The germline CDR1 and CDR2 sequences are DFQATT and SNEGSKA (reference sequence). The CDR3 coding sequence is TGCAGTGCTACGGACAGGGGATCCTACGAGCAGTACTTC. This translates into CSATDRGSYEQYF.

The chain uses TRBV18 and TRBJ2-7, with TRBD2 identical over 7 bases. There are 16 residues in the CDR3. J lost 0 bases, V lost 3 bases, and 8 bases had no gene match. Germline V gives CDR1 KGHSH, CDR2 LQKENI. This chain's CDR3 is CASSPSGDLGSYEQYF. CDR3 nucleotides: TGTGCCAGCTCACCGAGCGGGGACCTAGGCTCCTACGAGCAGTACTTC.

Concerning this clone: A read error may account for a junction end that differs from germline. This CDR3 reads CASSPHAGSGANVLTF. The CDR3 DNA reads TGTGCCAGCAGCCCCCACGCAGGGTCTGGTGCCAACGTCCTGACTTTC. The V call is TRBV7-3, the J call TRBJ2-6, with D possibly being TRBD1 (5 bases). The V gene's germline CDR1 is SGHTA and CDR2 FQGTGA. The CDR3 spans 16 residues.

This clone showed up just once. Mismatch with germline at one junction end may stem from a read error. This chain uses TRBV18 with TRBJ2-7; 8 bases align to TRBD2. Per germline, CDR1 KGHSH and CDR2 LQKENI. This CDR3 region has 14 residues. CDR3 DNA: TGTGCCAGCTCGGGGGGACTAGGGAGATACGAGCAGTGCTTC. Protein product: CASSGGLGRYEQCF.

Only a few counts were recorded for this clone. V gene TRBV6-5 combines with J gene TRBJ2-7; D uncertain. This CDR3 has 17 residues. The germline gives CDR1 MNHEY, CDR2 SVGAGI. Trimming left V 2 bases short and J 5 bases short, with 22 bases between. The DNA of the CDR3 is TGTGCCAGCAGTTACGATATTCCAGGCTGGTATTCAAACGAGCAGTACTTC. Encoded protein: CASSYDIPGWYSNEQYF.

V is TRBV3-1 and J is TRBJ2-4, with D unclear. The germline V gene encodes CDR1 LGHDT and CDR2 YNNKEL (reference sequence). V lost 4 bases and J lost 3, with 10 bases in between. The CDR3 length is 14 residues. The CDR3 is CASSLAGFKNIQYF. The CDR3 DNA is TGTGCCAGCAGCCTGGCCGGCTTCAAAAACATTCAGTACTTC.

Concerning this clone itself: The same CDR3 also results from other DNA sequences found in this sample. The chain has TRBV5-1 and TRBJ1-5; possibly TRBD1 for D (5 bases). Trimming removed 4 bases from V and 5 bases from J, with 16 bases in between. The germline CDR1 and CDR2 sequences are SGHRS and YFSETQ. The length of the CDR3 is 15 residues. Here the CDR3 DNA reads TGCGCCAGCAGCCCAACAGGCGTACGGGATCAGCCCCAGCATTTT. Its protein product is CASSPTGVRDQPQHF.

This rearrangement joins TRBV6-1 to TRBJ2-7; tentative D call: TRBD2 (6 bases). Germline CDR1 reads MNHNS; CDR2 reads SASEGT. The CDR3 length is 15 residues. Trimming stripped 7 bases from V and 5 bases from J, with 21 bases between. This chain's CDR3 is CASIRAAGTGDEQYF. The CDR3, as DNA: TGTGCCAGCATCCGAGCGGCGGGGACTGGGGACGAGCAGTACTTC.

This clone is judged medium-sized. The chain has TRBV15 and TRBJ2-7; 11 bases fit TRBD1. CDR1 and CDR2 from the germline V gene are LNHNV and YYDKDF (reference sequence). The CDR3 contains 16 residues. V was pared by 1 base and J by 0 bases, with 2 bases of the junction left unmatched. CDR3 sequence reads: CATSRGGTGGSYEQYF. The DNA for the CDR3 is TGTGCCACCAGCAGAGGTGGGACAGGGGGCTCCTACGAGCAGTACTTC. The complete variable domain, with remaining parts taken from reference TRBV15 and TRBJ2-7, reads DAMVIQNPRYQVTQFGKPVTLSCSQTLNHNVMYWYQQKSSQAPKLLFHYYDKDFNNEADTPDNFQSRRPNTSFCFLDIRSPGLGDTAMYLCATSRGGTGGSYEQYFGPGTRLTVT.

This clone was detected a few times. Other DNA sequences of this sample code for an identical CDR3. This chain uses TRBV6-5 with TRBJ1-1; no definite D call. V was cut by 0 bases and J by 1 base, with 9 bases left in between. CDR1 and CDR2 from the germline V gene are MNHEY and SVGAGI. CDR3 length: 15 amino acids. The CDR3 spells CASSYSSPGNTEAFF. Here the CDR3 DNA reads TGTGCCAGCAGTTACTCGTCCCCGGGGAACACTGAAGCTTTCTTT.

This clone was observed a few times. The chain links TRBV19 to TRBJ2-7, with 10 positions matching TRBD2. The CDR3 extends over 15 amino acids. V lost 5 bases, J lost 0 bases, and 4 bases stayed unmatched. From germline, CDR1 is LNHDA and CDR2 SQIVND (reference sequence). For the CDR3, the DNA is TGTGCCAGTAGTGTAGCGGGAGGCAGCTCCTACGAGCAGTACTTC. Encoded protein: CASSVAGGSSYEQYF.

In its sample, this clone was seen many times. The V and J genes are TRBV20-1 and TRBJ1-1; no firm D call. V lost 0 bases to trimming and J lost 3 bases, with 8 bases between them. CDR3 length equals 13 residues. The germline CDR1 and CDR2 sequences are DFQATT and SNEGSKA (reference sequence). The CDR3 loop is CSARDAWDTEAFF. CDR3 nucleotide sequence: TGCAGTGCTAGAGACGCTTGGGACACTGAAGCTTTCTTT.

The chain has TRBV5-5 and TRBJ1-2, with 7 bases matching TRBD1. In germline, CDR1 is SGHKS, CDR2 YYEKEE (reference sequence). The CDR3 contains 15 residues. V lost 2 bases, J lost 4 bases, and 8 bases stayed unmatched. CDR3 loop: CASSFLGRGTYGYTF. The CDR3 region has the DNA TGTGCCAGCAGCTTTCTCGGCAGGGGGACCTATGGCTACACCTTC.

The chain combines TRBV7-8 with TRBJ2-2, with D perhaps TRBD1 (6 bases). In germline, CDR1 is SGHVS, CDR2 FQNEAQ. The CDR3 has 17 residues. V was trimmed by 2 bases and J by 3 bases, leaving 16 bases between them. CDR3 in DNA: TGTGCCAGCAGCTTAAGGGGGAGTTTCGGGTACACCGGGGAGCTGTTTTTT. Translated: CASSLRGSFGYTGELFF.

This clone was recorded at least ten times. A much more abundant neighbour one base away suggests this may be a read error. The chain uses TRBV20-1 and TRBJ1-1, with a tentative D call TRBD1 (6 bases). Germline CDR1 is DFQATT and CDR2 is SNEGSKA (reference sequence). The CDR3 totals 14 residues. CDR3: CSAFRGNLYTEALF. CDR3 nucleotides: TGCAGTGCATTTAGGGGGAATCTGTACACTGAAGCTCTCTTT.

The chain carries TRBV11-3 and TRBJ2-7; no reliable D call. The CDR3 consists of 13 residues. The V gene lost 5 bases and the J gene lost 0 bases, with 8 bases spanning the gap. Germline loops: CDR1 SGHNT, CDR2 YENEEA. The CDR3 DNA reads as TGTGCCAGCAGCAAAGGCCTCTCCTACGAGCAGTACTTC. This sequence encodes CASSKGLSYEQYF.

The chain is built from TRBV6-1 and TRBJ2-1, with D possibly TRBD2 on 5 matching bases. The CDR3 covers 14 residues. With 7 bases removed from V and 3 bases from J, the gap between germline ends came to 13 bases. The germline V gene has CDR1 MNHNS and CDR2 SASEGT. CDR3 sequence reads: CASTPGLDYNEQFF. The CDR3 nucleotides are TGTGCCAGCACCCCAGGACTGGACTACAATGAGCAGTTCTTC.

The rearrangement uses TRBV15 and TRBJ2-7; no firm D call. The V end lost 0 bases, the J end lost 2 bases, and 11 bases lay between the germline ends. Per the germline V gene, CDR1 is LNHNV and CDR2 is YYDKDF (reference sequence). The CDR3 totals 15 residues. CDR3 amino acids: CATSRDGSLTYEQYF. CDR3 sequence (DNA): TGTGCCACCAGCAGAGACGGTAGTCTAACCTACGAGCAGTACTTC.

This clone was seen at least ten times. The rearrangement uses TRBV6-4 and TRBJ1-2; D is unresolved. V was cut by 7 bases and J by 3 bases, with 27 bases left in between. Per the germline V gene, CDR1 is MRHNA and CDR2 is SNTAGT. CDR3 size: 18 residues. Written as DNA, the CDR3 is TGTGCCAGCAACAACCCCTCCGGGTCTTCACAATTATACTATGGCTACACCTTC. Protein product: CASNNPSGSSQLYYGYTF.

The rearrangement joins TRBV18 to TRBJ2-6; 11 nucleotides align to TRBD2. This CDR3 is 19 amino acids long. V shed 2 bases, J shed 4 bases, and the junction held 10 bases outside the gene matches. In germline, CDR1 is KGHSH, CDR2 LQKENI. The CDR3 nucleotides are TGTGCCAGCTCACCAGTCCTTACTAGCGGGAGTAGAGGGGCCAACGTCCTGACTTTC. This gives the protein CASSPVLTSGSRGANVLTF. The full variable domain, with the rest looked up from reference TRBV18 and TRBJ2-6, is NAGVMQNPRHLVRRRGQEARLRCSPMKGHSHVYWYRQLPEEGLKFMVYLQKENIIDESGMPKERFSAEFPKEGPSILRIQQVVRGDSAAYFCASSPVLTSGSRGANVLTFGAGSRLTVL.

The table lists this clone with many counts. The CDR3 loop is CASGAGGLETGELFF. The CDR3 DNA reads as TGCGCCAGCGGAGCGGGGGGGCTCGAGACCGGGGAGCTGTTTTTT. The rearrangement uses TRBV4-3 and TRBJ2-2; 10 bases line up with TRBD2. Germline trimming cut 8 bases from V and 5 bases from J; bases unmatched to any gene: 8. From germline, CDR1 is LGHNA and CDR2 YSLEER. This CDR3 has 15 residues.

This clone was recorded many times. The rearrangement links TRBV7-3 to TRBJ2-2; TRBD2 matches at 11 bases. Unmatched junction bases numbered 8, after V lost 5 bases and J lost 3 bases. The germline gives CDR1 SGHTA, CDR2 FQGTGA. The CDR3 has 17 amino acids. CDR3 region: CASSTFIAGGDTGELFF. The CDR3 DNA reads TGTGCCAGCAGCACCTTTATAGCGGGAGGGGACACCGGGGAGCTGTTTTTT. Using reference TRBV7-3 and TRBJ2-2 for the parts outside the CDR3, the full variable domain is GAGVSQTPSNKVTEKGKYVELRCDPISGHTALYWYRQSLGQGPEFLIYFQGTGAADDSGLPNDRFFAVRPEGSVSTLKIQRTERGDSAVYLCASSTFIAGGDTGELFFGEGSRLTVL.

The chain employs TRBV5-8 and TRBJ1-1; D remains ambiguous. The CDR3 sequence is 12 residues long. Germline V CDR1 and CDR2: SGHTS, YDEGEE. V was clipped by 3 bases and J by 5 bases, with 8 bases between them. CDR3 DNA: TGTGCCAGCAGCTGGAAGAGAACTGAAGCTTTCTTT. Its protein product is CASSWKRTEAFF.